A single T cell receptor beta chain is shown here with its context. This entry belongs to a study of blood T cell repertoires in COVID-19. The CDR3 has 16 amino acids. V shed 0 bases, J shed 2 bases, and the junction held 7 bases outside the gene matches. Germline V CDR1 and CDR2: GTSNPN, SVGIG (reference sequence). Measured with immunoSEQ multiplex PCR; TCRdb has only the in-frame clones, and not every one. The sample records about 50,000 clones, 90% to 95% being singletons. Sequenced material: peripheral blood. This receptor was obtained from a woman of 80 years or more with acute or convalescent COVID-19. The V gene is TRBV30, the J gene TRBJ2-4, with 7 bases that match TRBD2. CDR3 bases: TGTGCCTGGAGTGTGTTTGCGGGAGTCACCAAAAACATTCAGTACTTC. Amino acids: CAWSVFAGVTKNIQYF.